Listed below are T cell receptor beta chains from one sample, sequenced in a study of cytomegalovirus exposure and HLA in healthy donors. The method was immunoSEQ multiplex PCR; TCRdb's version includes in-frame clones alone and lacks a portion of them. The table includes 150,000 to 200,000 clones, around 85% detected once. Sequencing used PBMCs. Receptors originate from a man between 18 and 29 years old in good health and CMV-seropositive. The conserved cysteine and the conserved F or W are not part of the CDR3 here.

j_call v_call cdr3_aa
TRBJ1-1 TRBV19 ASIPTSSNTEAF
TRBJ2-2 TRBV6-4 ASSESETGELF
TRBJ2-7 TRBV9 ASSHGGQGSYEQY
TRBJ1-5 TRBV5-1 ASSPGQGGQPQH
TRBJ2-1 TRBV5-8 ASSLAAMPFGTGLYNEQF
TRBJ2-7 TRBV6-5 ASRDTAYEQY
TRBJ1-1 TRBV7-6 ASSLGQGVEAF
TRBJ2-7 TRBV19 ASSITGLGYEQY
TRBJ1-5 TRBV10-3 AIIKRGLYSNQPQH
TRBJ2-4 TRBV7-9 ASVASGGKKNIQY
TRBJ2-5 TRBV25-1 ASSEERETGVETQY
TRBJ2-7 TRBV10-3 AISESSGYYEQY
TRBJ1-1 TRBV18 ASSPNPSGTEAF
TRBJ1-5 TRBV19 ASDDSTRQGGQPQH
TRBJ1-1 TRBV15 ATSRAPAGRTNTEAF
TRBJ2-2 TRBV11-2 ASSLANTGELF
TRBJ1-1 TRBV5-5 ASSLEQGVFRNTEAF
TRBJ2-3 TRBV5-4 ASSVGSGGGADTQY
TRBJ1-2 TRBV5-1 ASSTTGLDRYGYT
TRBJ1-2 TRBV19 ASTLDEGYT
TRBJ2-1 TRBV13 ASSSGLHNEQF
TRBJ2-7 TRBV7-2 ASSLGSAGGWEQY
TRBJ2-1 TRBV15 ATSLQPGQIQF
TRBJ2-7 TRBV2 ASKGEVWDEQY
TRBJ1-2 TRBV6-6 ASSYGEGYGYT
TRBJ2-7 TRBV7-9 ASSPEYEQY
TRBJ2-7 TRBV10-3 AISENAGAKPYEQY
TRBJ2-7 TRBV10-2 ASSDRAYEQY
TRBJ1-1 TRBV5-4 ASSLGRENTEAF
TRBJ2-7 TRBV2 ASRPDRVTYEQY
TRBJ2-7 TRBV15 ATSNQGEDYEQY
TRBJ1-2 TRBV30 AWSVGQGANYGYT
TRBJ1-1 TRBV5-1 ASSLEPTLNTEAF
TRBJ2-7 TRBV5-5 ASSFGQGTYEQY
TRBJ2-6 TRBV2 ASRKGASGANVLT
TRBJ2-7 TRBV7-9 ASSINSGVRLYGQY
TRBJ2-6 TRBV7-2 ASSFRSGANVLT
TRBJ1-1 TRBV7-9 ASSLAQGMNTEAF
TRBJ2-5 TRBV9 ASSPGGLAGPETQY
TRBJ2-1 TRBV10-3 AITEAGGQYNEQF
TRBJ2-5 TRBV7-7 ASAGTGDGVRETQY
TRBJ2-7 TRBV7-2 ASSLEASGDSYEQY
TRBJ2-3 TRBV5-6 ASSSASGDTWRDTQY
TRBJ2-7 TRBV12-5 ASGLVLGRTPYEQY
TRBJ1-1 TRBV2 ARNTERGEAF
TRBJ1-2 TRBV5-6 ASSGRTGDGYT
TRBJ1-5 TRBV18 ASSPRTGGSQPQH
TRBJ1-2 TRBV11-2 ASSSTDREYGYT
TRBJ2-2 TRBV5-4 ASSWGGTGELF
TRBJ2-3 TRBV5-1 ASSLQSSGTDTQY
TRBJ2-1 TRBV10-1 ASRPGQGNEQF